Listed here are 8 T cell receptor beta chains from one sample, sequenced in a study of early T cells in non-severe SARS-CoV-2 infection. TCRdb recomputed calls from the 5' RACE reads with MiXCR, one row per CDR3 protein. The repertoire consists of more than 85,000 distinct CDR3 sequences, with around 12% occurring once and the leading ten covering approximately 4%. The sample in question was whole blood, obtained at baseline. The receptors here all came from an adult who was a healthcare worker with PCR-confirmed SARS-CoV-2 infection or an uninfected control (not recorded which).

This clonotype was counted only a few times. This rearrangement joins TRBV7-3 to TRBJ2-3; D possibly uses TRBD1 or TRBD2 (6 bases each). CDR3 length equals 15 residues. CDR1 and CDR2 (germline): SGHTA, FQGTGA. V gave up 3 bases and J gave up 6 bases, with 16 bases separating them. The CDR3: CASSFPGASRDTQYF. The CDR3 nucleotides are TGTGCCAGCAGCTTTCCGGGGGCCTCAAGGGATACGCAGTATTTT.

The V call is TRBV9, the J call TRBJ2-7, with D perhaps matching TRBD1 or TRBD2 (5 bases each). In germline, CDR1 is SGDLS, CDR2 YYNGEE. Between the trimmed V and J ends, which lost 1 base and 0 bases, there was a span of 8 bases. The CDR3 extends over 14 amino acids. The CDR3 loop reads CASSVKGSSYEQYF. The CDR3, as DNA: TGTGCCAGCAGCGTAAAGGGGAGCTCCTACGAGCAGTACTTC.

This chain uses TRBV5-6 with TRBJ2-7, with TRBD2 identical over 7 bases. The germline V gene encodes CDR1 SGHDT and CDR2 YYEEEE. CDR3 length: 15 amino acids. The V gene end was trimmed by 2 bases and the J gene end by 2 bases; junction bases not matched to a gene: 7. CDR3 protein: CASSLPSSGTYEQYF. In DNA form, the CDR3 reads TGTGCCAGCAGCTTACCGTCTAGCGGAACCTACGAGCAGTACTTC.

The genes are TRBV15 and TRBJ1-1; D is perhaps TRBD1 (6 bases). The CDR3 loop spans 14 amino acids. Germline lookup yields CDR1 LNHNV and CDR2 YYDKDF (reference sequence). V lost 0 bases, J lost 4 bases, and 9 bases lay in between. CDR3 region: CATSREVQGTEAFF. In nucleotides, the CDR3 is TGTGCCACCAGCAGAGAGGTACAGGGCACTGAAGCTTTCTTT. The variable domain in full, completed from reference TRBV15 and TRBJ1-1, reads DAMVIQNPRYQVTQFGKPVTLSCSQTLNHNVMYWYQQKSSQAPKLLFHYYDKDFNNEADTPDNFQSRRPNTSFCFLDIRSPGLGDTAMYLCATSREVQGTEAFFGQGTRLTVV.

There are a few counts of this clonotype. The gene calls are TRBV5-1 and TRBJ2-1; D might be TRBD1 (5 bases). The CDR3 totals 14 residues. With 2 bases removed from V and 6 bases from J, the gap between germline ends came to 12 bases. Germline lookup yields CDR1 SGHRS and CDR2 YFSETQ. CDR3 nucleotide sequence: TGCGCCAGCAGCTTCCCCAGGGTGGGCAATGAGCAGTTCTTC. This translates into CASSFPRVGNEQFF.

The V and J genes are TRBV20-1 and TRBJ2-1, with D perhaps matching TRBD2 (5 bases). The CDR3 totals 11 residues. The V and J ends lost 5 bases and 13 bases respectively, with 15 bases between them. The germline CDR1 and CDR2 sequences are DFQATT and SNEGSKA (reference sequence). In DNA, the CDR3 is TGCAGTGCTCTGGCCGGGGAAAAACAGTTCTTC. Translation: CSALAGEKQFF.

This chain connects TRBV19 to TRBJ1-5; a possible D gene is TRBD1 (5 bases). The CDR3 is made up of 15 amino acids. The V end lost 7 bases, the J end lost 0 bases, and 13 bases lay between the germline ends. Germline V CDR1 and CDR2: LNHDA, SQIVND (reference sequence). The CDR3 spells CASNTGGGSNQPQHF. DNA of the CDR3: TGTGCCAGTAATACCGGGGGTGGTAGCAATCAGCCCCAGCATTTT. Full variable domain (missing parts from reference TRBV19 and TRBJ1-5): DGGITQSPKYLFRKEGQNVTLSCEQNLNHDAMYWYRQDPGQGLRLIYYSQIVNDFQKGDIAEGYSVSREKKESFPLTVTSAQKNPTAFYLCASNTGGGSNQPQHFGDGTRLSIL.

This clonotype was detected a few times. The rearrangement uses TRBV6-1 and TRBJ1-3; the D is unclear. Germline values: CDR1 MNHNS, CDR2 SASEGT. There are 15 residues in the CDR3. V dropped 5 bases and J dropped 4 bases, with 15 bases sitting between them. CDR3 amino acids: CASSKTPSGGNTIYF. CDR3 DNA: TGTGCCAGCAGTAAAACACCCTCCGGCGGAAACACCATATATTTT.